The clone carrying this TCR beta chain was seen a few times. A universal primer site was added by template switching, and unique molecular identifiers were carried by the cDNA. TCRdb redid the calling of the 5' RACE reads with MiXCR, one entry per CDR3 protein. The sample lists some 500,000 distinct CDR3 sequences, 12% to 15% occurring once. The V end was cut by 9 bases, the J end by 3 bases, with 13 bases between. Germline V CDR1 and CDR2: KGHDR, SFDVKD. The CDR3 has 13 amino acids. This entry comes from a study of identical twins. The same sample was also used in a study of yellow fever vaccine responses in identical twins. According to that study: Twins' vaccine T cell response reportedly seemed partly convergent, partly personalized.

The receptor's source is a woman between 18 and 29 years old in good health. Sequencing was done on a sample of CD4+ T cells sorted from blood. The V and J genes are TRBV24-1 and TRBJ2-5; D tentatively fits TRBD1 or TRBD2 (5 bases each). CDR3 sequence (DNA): TGTGCCACCGGTGTTGGGGGAGAAGAGACCCAGTACTTC. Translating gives CATGVGGEETQYF.